Presented here are 19 T cell receptor beta chains from one specimen sequenced in a study of cytomegalovirus exposure and HLA in healthy donors. Primers for the PCR totalled 60 Vbeta and 13 Jbeta. This table comes from immunoSEQ multiplex PCR, and its TCRdb copy is limited to in-frame clones, with some not included. The sample contains some 150,000 clones, 77% of which appear only once. Input material: PBMCs. The source of these receptors is a female donor in good health and CMV-seronegative.

This chain links TRBV25-1 with TRBJ1-2; 8 bases agree with TRBD1. Germline-derived CDR1 and CDR2 are MGHDK and SYGVNS. The CDR3 has 14 residues. Trimming took 4 bases from V and 4 from J; bases not matched to a gene: 5. DNA for the CDR3: TGTGCCAGCAGTGCACTGACAGGGGCCTATGGCTACACCTTC. It specifies CASSALTGAYGYTF.

The chain carries TRBV29-1 and TRBJ1-2; weak D call: TRBD1 (6 bases). The CDR3 consists of 20 residues. CDR1 and CDR2 (germline): SQVTM, ANQGSEA. V lost 0 bases and J lost 2, with 28 bases in between. The CDR3 coding sequence is TGCAGCGTTGAAGATCGGTCGGGGCTCTTGGGAGACAGGCCGAACTATGGCTACACCTTC. This codes for CSVEDRSGLLGDRPNYGYTF. The variable domain in full, with the rest retrieved from reference TRBV29-1 and TRBJ1-2, is SAVISQKPSRDICQRGTSLTIQCQVDSQVTMMFWYRQQPGQSLTLIATANQGSEATYESGFVIDKFPISRPNLTFSTLTVSNMSPEDSSIYLCSVEDRSGLLGDRPNYGYTFGSGTRLTVV.

This clone has just a few counts. The chain is built from TRBV5-1 and TRBJ2-1; tentative D call: TRBD1 (6 bases). Germline V gene lookup returns CDR1 SGHRS and CDR2 YFSETQ. The CDR3 spans 15 residues. V was clipped by 3 bases and J by 2 bases, with 12 bases between them. The CDR3 sequence: CASSSAGATYNEQFF. As DNA, the CDR3 is TGCGCCAGCAGCTCTGCAGGGGCCACCTACAATGAGCAGTTCTTC.

The chain has TRBV28 and TRBJ1-6, with a possible D match to TRBD1 (5 bases). CDR1 and CDR2 from the germline V gene are MDHEN and SYDVKM. The CDR3 contains 16 residues. Between the trimmed V and J ends, which lost 6 bases and 4 bases, there was a span of 16 bases. Here the CDR3 reads CASSSRQRRYNSPLHF. CDR3 nucleotide sequence: TGTGCCAGCAGCTCCCGACAGAGACGGTATAATTCACCCCTCCACTTT.

The chain joins TRBV6-1 to TRBJ1-6; 7 bases are shared with TRBD1. The CDR3 spans 17 residues. Germline CDR1 is MNHNS and CDR2 is SASEGT. V dropped 4 bases and J dropped 7; count of bases not matched to a gene: 13. The CDR3 DNA sequence: TGTGCCAGCAGTGGTGGGGACAGCTTTCTCCCCAATTCACCCCTCCACTTT. Its protein product is CASSGGDSFLPNSPLHF.

CDR3 DNA: TGTGCCAGCAGTGGGGCGGGAGGGTTCAATGAGCAGTTCTTC. Encoded protein: CASSGAGGFNEQFF. The V gene is TRBV25-1, the J gene TRBJ2-1; 9 bases line up with TRBD2. Germline CDR1 reads MGHDK; CDR2 reads SYGVNS. Trimming took 4 bases from V and 6 from J; bases not matched to a gene: 4. The CDR3 extends over 14 amino acids.

The rearrangement links TRBV7-9 to TRBJ2-4, with 8 bases aligning to TRBD1. J was trimmed by 1 base and V by 5 bases; bases with no gene match: 7. This CDR3 contains 16 residues. Germline V gene lookup returns CDR1 SEHNR and CDR2 FQNEAQ (reference sequence). CDR3 region: CASSPQGVEAKNIQYF. CDR3 DNA: TGTGCCAGCAGCCCACAGGGGGTAGAGGCCAAAAACATTCAGTACTTC.

The table lists this clone with a few counts. The J gene is TRBJ2-7, the V gene TRBV7-3, with 7 bases aligning to TRBD1. V lost 4 bases and J lost 2; bases outside the gene matches: 5. This CDR3 spans 14 amino acids. Per germline, CDR1 SGHTA and CDR2 FQGTGA. CDR3 DNA: TGTGCCAGCAGCTCCGGGACAGCTCCCTACGAGCAGTACTTC. Translation: CASSSGTAPYEQYF.

This clone was detected only a few times. This rearrangement joins TRBV7-2 to TRBJ2-2, with D unclear. Germline assignment: CDR1 SGHTA and CDR2 FQGNSA. The V end was cut by 1 base, the J end by 7 bases, with 13 bases between. CDR3 length equals 15 residues. DNA for the CDR3: TGTGCCAGCAGCTTAGTAACACAATCGAACGGGGAGCTGTTTTTT. It specifies CASSLVTQSNGELFF.

This clone was counted a few times. This sequence joins TRBV5-6 and TRBJ1-2; D perhaps matches TRBD1 (5 bases). There are 16 residues in the CDR3. CDR1 and CDR2 from the germline V gene are SGHDT and YYEEEE. With 3 bases removed from V and 0 bases from J, the gap between germline ends came to 15 bases. The CDR3 protein is CASSSLHRRANYGYTF. In DNA form, the CDR3 reads TGTGCCAGCAGCTCTCTTCACAGGAGGGCTAACTATGGCTACACCTTC.

The chain has TRBV5-6 and TRBJ1-1; 9 bases line up with TRBD1. Unmatched junction bases numbered 5, after V lost 3 bases and J lost 5 bases. Per the germline V gene, CDR1 is SGHDT and CDR2 is YYEEEE. This CDR3 is 14 amino acids long. DNA of the CDR3: TGTGCCAGCAGCTACGGACAGGGGACAACTGAAGCTTTCTTT. Translation gives CASSYGQGTTEAFF.

This chain uses TRBV7-9 with TRBJ2-5; 8 bases fit TRBD2. The V gene end was trimmed by 8 bases and the J gene end by 4 bases; junction bases not matched to a gene: 21. CDR1 SEHNR and CDR2 FQNEAQ come from the germline V gene (reference sequence). This CDR3 is 18 amino acids long. The CDR3 spells CASPTLPGGPWEAETQYF. Written as DNA, the CDR3 is TGTGCCAGCCCCACCTTGCCGGGAGGGCCATGGGAGGCAGAGACCCAGTACTTC. The full variable domain, its missing parts supplied by reference TRBV7-9 and TRBJ2-5, is DTGVSQNPRHKITKRGQNVTFRCDPISEHNRLYWYRQTLGQGPEFLTYFQNEAQLEKSRLLSDRFSAERPKGSFSTLEIQRTEQGDSAMYLCASPTLPGGPWEAETQYFGPGTRLLVL.

The chain joins TRBV30 to TRBJ1-1, with 8 bases lining up with TRBD1. Germline CDR1 reads GTSNPN; CDR2 reads SVGIG (reference sequence). This CDR3 contains 13 residues. V lost 4 bases to trimming and J lost 1 base; unmatched junction nucleotides: 2. CDR3 coding DNA: TGTGCCTGGACAGGGGGCTGGAACACTGAAGCTTTCTTT. It translates to CAWTGGWNTEAFF.

The gene calls are TRBV19 and TRBJ1-1; D not certain. CDR1 LNHDA and CDR2 SQIVND come from the germline V gene (reference sequence). The CDR3 extends over 13 amino acids. The V and J ends lost 0 bases and 5 bases respectively, with 7 bases between them. CDR3 sequence reads: CASSIDLETEAFF. The CDR3 region has the DNA TGTGCCAGTAGTATAGATCTTGAGACTGAAGCTTTCTTT.

As regards this clone: One junction end disagrees with the germline gene, perhaps due to a read error. The rearrangement joins TRBV7-9 to TRBJ1-5, with a possible D match to TRBD1 (5 bases). Per the germline V gene, CDR1 is SEHNR and CDR2 is FQNEAQ (reference sequence). This CDR3 is 18 amino acids long. The CDR3 reads CSSSLELVGRGRPQPQHF. The CDR3 bases are TGTTCCAGCAGCTTAGAATTGGTTGGGAGGGGCCGGCCTCAGCCCCAGCATTTT.

Remarks on this clone: The same CDR3 arises from other DNA sequences in this sample as well. V is TRBV5-1 and J is TRBJ2-3; 8 bases are a match to TRBD1. The CDR3 has 16 residues. Germline loops: CDR1 SGHRS, CDR2 YFSETQ. Trimming removed 5 bases from V and 5 bases from J; junction bases left unmatched: 13. CDR3 sequence: CASSPGADREGDTQYF. CDR3 in DNA: TGCGCCAGCAGTCCCGGGGCGGACAGGGAAGGAGATACGCAGTATTTT. Filled out from reference TRBV5-1 and TRBJ2-3, the complete variable domain reads KAGVTQTPRYLIKTRGQQVTLSCSPISGHRSVSWYQQTPGQGLQFLFEYFSETQRNKGNFPGRFSGRQFSNSRSEMNVSTLELGDSALYLCASSPGADREGDTQYFGPGTRLTVL.

Worth noting for this clone: A read error may produce the germline difference seen at one junction end. The CDR3 protein is CASSLGSVQVF. The CDR3 coding sequence is TGTGCCAGCAGCTTGGGATCGGTGCAAGTCTTC. This chain links TRBV5-6 with TRBJ1-2; no clear D. The CDR3 is 11 residues long. Germline CDR1 and CDR2: SGHDT and YYEEEE.

The chain combines TRBV10-3 with TRBJ1-5, with a weak D call TRBD1 (6 bases). Trimming took off 6 bases at V and 2 bases at J, with 8 bases between the two ends. CDR3 length equals 13 residues. From germline, CDR1 is ENHRY and CDR2 SYGVKD. CDR3 residues: CAIRAGGNQPQHF. The CDR3 region has the DNA TGTGCCATCAGGGCAGGGGGCAATCAGCCCCAGCATTTT.

The rearrangement links TRBV29-1 to TRBJ1-2; 9 bases align to TRBD1. The CDR3 runs to 14 residues. CDR1 and CDR2 (germline): SQVTM, ANQGSEA. Losses at the gene ends were 4 bases for V and 2 bases for J; bases not matched to a gene: 5. As DNA, the CDR3 is TGCAGCGTTGTTTACGGACAGGGGAACTATGGCTACACCTTC. Its protein product is CSVVYGQGNYGYTF. Filled out from reference TRBV29-1 and TRBJ1-2, the complete variable domain reads SAVISQKPSRDICQRGTSLTIQCQVDSQVTMMFWYRQQPGQSLTLIATANQGSEATYESGFVIDKFPISRPNLTFSTLTVSNMSPEDSSIYLCSVVYGQGNYGYTFGSGTRLTVV.